Each of the 18 T cell receptor beta chains below was sequenced from the same sample in a study of cytomegalovirus exposure and HLA in healthy donors. The PCR contained 60 Vbeta and 13 Jbeta primers. Repertoires were generated with immunoSEQ multiplex PCR, while TCRdb's copy carries only in-frame clones and drops some. The sample lists roughly 120,000 clones, roughly four fifths seen once, with 11% in the top ten. Material: PBMCs. All receptors come from a male donor in good health and CMV-seropositive.

The rearrangement uses TRBV13 and TRBJ2-7; the match to TRBD1 covers 8 bases. The V gene's germline CDR1 is PRHDT and CDR2 FYEKMQ (reference sequence). This CDR3 contains 14 residues. The ends lost 3 bases at V and 6 bases at J; junction bases unmatched: 7. The CDR3 spells CASSFYRGTGEQYF. CDR3 in DNA: TGTGCCAGCAGCTTCTACAGGGGGACGGGCGAGCAGTACTTC.

The rearrangement joins TRBV19 to TRBJ2-1; TRBD2 aligns across 11 bases. The V gene end was trimmed by 5 bases and the J gene end by 13 bases; junction bases not matched to a gene: 10. The CDR3 extends over 14 amino acids. From germline, CDR1 is LNHDA and CDR2 SQIVND (reference sequence). CDR3 sequence reads: CASSVGPTSGGQFF. The CDR3 bases are TGTGCCAGTAGTGTGGGCCCCACTAGCGGGGGTCAGTTCTTC.

The chain employs TRBV10-3 and TRBJ2-1; 11 positions match TRBD2. CDR1 and CDR2 from the germline V gene are ENHRY and SYGVKD. The CDR3 consists of 15 residues. V shed 10 bases and J 8 bases; nucleotides not matched to a gene: 13. CDR3 region: CATYKLAGATHEQFF. The CDR3 coding sequence is TGTGCCACCTACAAACTAGCGGGAGCGACCCATGAGCAGTTCTTC.

This chain joins TRBV9 and TRBJ1-2; D is possibly TRBD1 (5 bases). The CDR3 runs 15 residues. Germline V gene sequence: CDR1 SGDLS, CDR2 YYNGEE. Trimming stripped 0 bases from V and 0 bases from J, with 9 bases between. The CDR3 nucleotides are TGTGCCAGCAGCGTAGCCACAGGAACTAACTATGGCTACACCTTC. Amino acids: CASSVATGTNYGYTF. Together with reference TRBV9 and TRBJ1-2, the CDR3 gives the full variable domain: DSGVTQTPKHLITATGQRVTLRCSPRSGDLSVYWYQQSLDQGLQFLIQYYNGEERAKGNILERFSAQQFPDLHSELNLSSLELGDSALYFCASSVATGTNYGYTFGSGTRLTVV.

The rearrangement uses TRBV30 and TRBJ1-1; no definite D call. Germline V lookup: CDR1 GTSNPN, CDR2 SVGIG (reference sequence). The CDR3 is 14 residues long. V was shortened by 5 bases and J by 4 bases, with 17 bases between the two germline ends. Here the CDR3 reads CAWATSGIVTEAFF. Here the CDR3 DNA reads TGTGCCTGGGCCACCTCGGGGATAGTCACTGAAGCTTTCTTT.

The chain links TRBV4-3 to TRBJ2-7; the D is unclear. The germline CDR1 and CDR2 sequences are LGHNA and YSLEER. There are 14 residues in the CDR3. V lost 1 base and J lost 0, with 7 bases in between. CDR3 sequence (DNA): TGCGCCAGCAGCCAAGGGCCGCACTCCTACGAGCAGTACTTC. Protein sequence: CASSQGPHSYEQYF.

The CDR3 DNA is TGCGCCAGCAGCCTTTCGAAACGGCAGGAGGACGACTACGAGCAGTACTTC. Its protein product is CASSLSKRQEDDYEQYF. The chain uses TRBV5-1 and TRBJ2-7; TRBD2 might be the D (5 bases). V was trimmed by 4 bases and J by 3 bases, leaving 23 bases between them. The CDR3 consists of 17 residues. Germline loops: CDR1 SGHRS, CDR2 YFSETQ.

The chain combines TRBV27 with TRBJ2-1; D is perhaps TRBD2 (6 bases). CDR1 is MNHEY and CDR2 is SMNVEV in the germline V gene (reference sequence). This CDR3 spans 13 amino acids. Trimming removed 6 bases at V and 6 bases at J, with 12 bases between. This CDR3 is CASRLSGGNEQFF. Here the CDR3 DNA reads TGTGCCAGCAGACTATCCGGGGGCAATGAGCAGTTCTTC.

This clone turned up a few times. V gene TRBV10-3 combines with J gene TRBJ1-6, with 7 bases identical to TRBD1. J gave up 9 bases and V 3 bases, and 5 bases lay outside the gene matches. In germline, CDR1 is ENHRY, CDR2 SYGVKD. CDR3 length: 14 amino acids. This chain's CDR3 is CAISERTGGSPLHF. DNA for the CDR3: TGTGCCATCAGTGAAAGGACAGGAGGTTCACCCCTCCACTTT.

The chain uses TRBV5-4 and TRBJ2-1; weak D call: TRBD2 (5 bases). V was pared by 3 bases and J by 5 bases, with 9 bases between. CDR1 SGHNT and CDR2 YYREEE come from the germline V gene (reference sequence). CDR3 length: 13 amino acids. The CDR3 sequence: CASSSERNNEQFF. In DNA, the CDR3 is TGTGCCAGCAGCTCGGAGCGGAACAATGAGCAGTTCTTC.

This clone was counted once. V gene TRBV19 combines with J gene TRBJ2-3; possibly TRBD2 for D (6 bases). Germline assignment: CDR1 LNHDA and CDR2 SQIVND (reference sequence). The CDR3 has 15 residues. Trimming left V 5 bases short and J 1 base short, with 13 bases between. CDR3 coding DNA: TGTGCCAGTAGTGGATCCAGGGAGGGCACAGATACGCAGTATTTT. Residues: CASSGSREGTDTQYF.

This clone was detected only once. This chain joins TRBV7-6 and TRBJ2-7; 7 bases are shared with TRBD2. Germline V gene lookup returns CDR1 SGHVS and CDR2 FNYEAQ. CDR3 size: 13 residues. V dropped 2 bases and J dropped 3; count of bases not matched to a gene: 1. The CDR3 loop reads CASSLSSGYEQYF. The CDR3 DNA is TGTGCCAGCAGCTTATCTAGCGGCTACGAGCAGTACTTC.

The chain is built from TRBV5-6 and TRBJ1-1; perhaps TRBD1 as D (5 bases). Deletions cut 6 bases from V and 4 bases from J, with 19 bases between. CDR3 length equals 15 residues. Looked up from germline, CDR1 is SGHDT and CDR2 is YYEEEE. The CDR3 sequence: CASTPGPDGGTEAFF. CDR3 DNA: TGTGCCAGCACCCCGGGCCCGGACGGGGGCACTGAAGCTTTCTTT.

This chain links TRBV7-8 with TRBJ1-1, with D perhaps matching TRBD1 (5 bases). The germline CDR1 and CDR2 sequences are SGHVS and FQNEAQ. This CDR3 comprises 17 residues. Trimming left V 7 bases short and J 4 bases short, with 25 bases between. This chain's CDR3 is CASNKPRSGMLATEAFF. For the CDR3, the DNA is TGTGCCAGCAACAAACCCCGCTCAGGGATGTTGGCCACTGAAGCTTTCTTT.

The V call is TRBV27, the J call TRBJ2-3; 9 positions agree with TRBD2. Germline CDR1 and CDR2: MNHEY and SMNVEV (reference sequence). J was trimmed by 10 bases and V by 3 bases; bases with no gene match: 14. The CDR3 runs 16 residues. The CDR3 spells CASSFGFTLAGEAQYF. CDR3 DNA: TGTGCCAGCAGTTTCGGGTTCACCTTAGCGGGAGAGGCGCAGTATTTT.

This clone was detected only a few times. The V call is TRBV30, the J call TRBJ2-2, with D possibly TRBD2 on 6 matching bases. The ends were cut back, 0 bases at V and 6 bases at J, with 17 bases in the middle. The CDR3 spans 16 residues. Per germline, CDR1 GTSNPN and CDR2 SVGIG (reference sequence). CDR3 in DNA: TGTGCCTGGAGTGTACGGCGGGGAGCCGATCCCGGGGAGCTGTTTTTT. This codes for CAWSVRRGADPGELFF. Filled out from reference TRBV30 and TRBJ2-2, the complete variable domain reads SQTIHQWPATLVQPVGSPLSLECTVEGTSNPNLYWYRQAAGRGLQLLFYSVGIGQISSEVPQNLSASRPQDRQFILSSKKLLLSDSGFYLCAWSVRRGADPGELFFGEGSRLTVL.

The CDR3 nucleotides read TGTGCCAGCAGCTTACAGGGGACTAGAGAATACGAGCAGTACTTC. Translating it yields CASSLQGTREYEQYF. V usage is TRBV7-9 and J usage is TRBJ2-7, with TRBD2 matching over 8 bases. The CDR3 covers 15 residues. J lost 4 bases, V lost 2 bases, and 7 bases had no gene match. Germline V CDR1 and CDR2: SEHNR, FQNEAQ (reference sequence).

The CDR3 nucleotides are TGTGCCAGCAGTTTGGGGGCGAGCTCTGGAAACACCATATATTTT. Protein product: CASSLGASSGNTIYF. The rearrangement joins TRBV28 to TRBJ1-3; D might be TRBD1 (6 bases). CDR3 length: 15 residues. V lost 3 bases, J lost 0 bases, and 9 bases lay in between. Germline V gene data show CDR1 as MDHEN and CDR2 as SYDVKM.